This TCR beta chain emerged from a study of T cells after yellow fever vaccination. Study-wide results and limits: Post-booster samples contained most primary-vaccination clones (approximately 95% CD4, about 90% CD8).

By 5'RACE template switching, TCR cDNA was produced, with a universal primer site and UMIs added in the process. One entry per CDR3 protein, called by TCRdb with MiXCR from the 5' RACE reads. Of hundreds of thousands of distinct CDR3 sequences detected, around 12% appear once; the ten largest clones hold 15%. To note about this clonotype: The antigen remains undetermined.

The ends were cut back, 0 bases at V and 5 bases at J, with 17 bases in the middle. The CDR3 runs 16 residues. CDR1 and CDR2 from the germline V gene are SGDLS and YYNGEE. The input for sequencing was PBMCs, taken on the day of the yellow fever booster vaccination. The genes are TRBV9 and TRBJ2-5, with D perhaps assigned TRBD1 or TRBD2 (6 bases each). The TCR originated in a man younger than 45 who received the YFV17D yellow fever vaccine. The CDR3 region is CASSVGSHRAGETQYF. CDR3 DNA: TGTGCCAGCAGCGTAGGGAGCCACAGGGCGGGGGAGACCCAGTACTTC. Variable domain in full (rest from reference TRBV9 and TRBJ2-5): DSGVTQTPKHLITATGQRVTLRCSPRSGDLSVYWYQQSLDQGLQFLIQYYNGEERAKGNILERFSAQQFPDLHSELNLSSLELGDSALYFCASSVGSHRAGETQYFGPGTRLLVL.